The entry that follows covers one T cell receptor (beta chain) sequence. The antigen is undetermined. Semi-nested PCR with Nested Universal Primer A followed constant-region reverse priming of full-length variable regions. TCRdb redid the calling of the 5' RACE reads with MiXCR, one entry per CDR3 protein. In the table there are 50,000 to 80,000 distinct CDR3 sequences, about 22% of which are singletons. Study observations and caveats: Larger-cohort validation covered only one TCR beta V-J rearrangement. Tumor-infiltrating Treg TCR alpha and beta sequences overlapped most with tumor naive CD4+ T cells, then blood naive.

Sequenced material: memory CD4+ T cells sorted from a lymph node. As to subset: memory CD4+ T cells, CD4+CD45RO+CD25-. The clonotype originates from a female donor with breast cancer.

Written as DNA, the CDR3 is TGCGCCAGCAGCTTAAGCCTTCACAGAGACCAAGAGACCCAGTACTTC. This translates into CASSLSLHRDQETQYF. The chain carries TRBV5-1 and TRBJ2-5; D gene uncertain. The CDR3 covers 16 residues. V lost 2 bases and J 0 bases, leaving 14 bases between the germline ends. Germline lookup yields CDR1 SGHRS and CDR2 YFSETQ.